This T cell receptor (beta chain) was captured in a study of early T cells in non-severe SARS-CoV-2 infection. Background on the study: Investigators sequenced bulk RNA drawn from unsorted whole blood, and chains remained unpaired.

Study observations and caveats: VDJdb matches were skewed toward anti-spike CD8 T cell responses.

The V end lost 1 base, the J end lost 4 bases, and 10 bases lay between the germline ends. The CDR3 spans 14 residues. The V gene's germline CDR1 is SGHTA and CDR2 FQGTGA. Individual cDNA molecules were tagged with unique molecular identifiers, the study reported. One entry per CDR3 protein results from TCRdb running MiXCR on the 5' RACE reads. The table has some 50,000 distinct CDR3 sequences, approximately 5.1% seen once. This clonotype was recorded at least ten times. The antigen remains undetermined. Sequenced here: whole blood, sampled at baseline. The genes are TRBV7-3 and TRBJ1-1; D is unresolved. The source is an adult who was a healthcare worker with PCR-confirmed SARS-CoV-2 infection or an uninfected control (not recorded which). The DNA of the CDR3 is TGTGCCAGCAGCTTAAACGTCCGGGCCACTGAAGCTTTCTTT. It is translated as CASSLNVRATEAFF.